Presented here are 5 T cell receptor beta chains from one specimen sequenced in a study of cytomegalovirus exposure and HLA in healthy donors (dated by TCRdb to the late 2010s). Preparation of the library involved the immunoSEQ multiplex PCR assay. For the multiplex PCR, a mixture combining 60 forward primers for TCR Vbeta segments and 13 reverse primers for TCR Jbeta segments was used. The immuneACCESS repertoire file appears here via TCRdb, limited to in-frame rearrangements. These files lack a portion of the clones; in checked studies, under half of the deficit traces to unresolved V genes, and the cause of the others is not known. The sample table holds about 200,000 clones, of which roughly 80% were seen once. The top ten clones comprise 2.5% to 3% of the sample. The material sequenced was PBMCs. The source is a man aged 25 to 45 in good health and CMV-seronegative.

The sample holds one count of this clone. V and J are TRBV5-1 and TRBJ2-3; 7 nucleotides agree with TRBD1. The germline gives CDR1 SGHRS, CDR2 YFSETQ. The CDR3 covers 15 residues. Trimming at V came to 0 bases and at J to 2 bases, leaving 3 bases not matched to a gene. The CDR3 is CASSLAGTDTDTQYF. The CDR3 nucleotides read TGCGCCAGCAGCTTGGCCGGGACAGACACAGATACGCAGTATTTT.

The rearrangement joins TRBV27 to TRBJ1-2; TRBD1 is a possible D gene (6 bases). Germline CDR1 and CDR2: MNHEY and SMNVEV (reference sequence). CDR3 size: 14 residues. V was shortened by 0 bases and J by 2 bases, with 7 bases between the two germline ends. The CDR3 coding sequence is TGTGCCAGCAGTTTATCCGACAGGAACTATGGCTACACCTTC. Its protein product is CASSLSDRNYGYTF.

The chain has TRBV28 and TRBJ1-5; D might be TRBD1 (6 bases). CDR1 and CDR2 from the germline V gene are MDHEN and SYDVKM. CDR3 length equals 15 residues. The V end was cut by 7 bases, the J end by 7 bases, with 20 bases between. The chain's CDR3 is CASTSTTGRGQPQHF. CDR3 nucleotide sequence: TGTGCCAGCACGTCCACTACAGGGAGAGGCCAGCCCCAGCATTTT.

The chain combines TRBV9 with TRBJ2-3; D is possibly TRBD2 (5 bases). Per germline, CDR1 SGDLS and CDR2 YYNGEE. This CDR3 is built from 14 residues. The germline V and J ends were trimmed by 2 bases and 7 bases, with 14 bases remaining between them. The CDR3 sequence: CASSVGVDTNTQYF. The CDR3 DNA follows: TGTGCCAGCAGCGTCGGGGTCGATACGAATACGCAGTATTTT.

CDR3 region: CASRAVDRGPPDTEAFF. The CDR3 bases are TGTGCCAGCAGGGCAGTAGACAGGGGACCCCCGGACACTGAAGCTTTCTTT. The V and J genes are TRBV9 and TRBJ1-1; 8 bases are shared with TRBD1. Looked up from germline, CDR1 is SGDLS and CDR2 is YYNGEE. The CDR3 length is 17 residues. Germline trimming cut 5 bases from V and 3 bases from J; bases unmatched to any gene: 15.